These T cell receptor beta chains were read from a single sample in a study of T cell responses to AZD1222 COVID-19 vaccine. This table comes from immunoSEQ multiplex PCR, and its TCRdb copy is limited to in-frame clones, with some not included. The table includes about 120,000 clones, about 90% detected once. The sample consisted of peripheral blood, taken on day 0 of AZD1222 vaccination. These receptors were taken from an adult in good health. The CDR3 runs from the conserved cysteine through the conserved F or W. The D gene is left open where the match is weak. The size field is filled for only some rows; it gives once, few, many or a size class.

V gene	D gene	J gene	clone size	CDR3 DNA	CDR3 protein
TRBV9	-	TRBJ1-4	-	TGTGCCAGCAGTCCCCTTTCCAGGGGAGGAGAAAAACTGTTTTTT	CASSPLSRGGEKLFF
TRBV12-5	-	TRBJ1-1	-	TGTGCTAGTGGTTTGGTACTTACGGGGGGCGCGGGAAACACTGAAGCTTTCTTT	CASGLVLTGGAGNTEAFF
TRBV19	-	TRBJ2-1	-	TGTGCCAGTAGTCCAGGATTTGGAACCTACAATGAGCAGTTCTTC	CASSPGFGTYNEQFF
TRBV6-5	-	TRBJ2-1	-	TGTGCCAGCAGTTTAACTAAATCAGGCGCCTACAATGAGCAGTTCTTC	CASSLTKSGAYNEQFF
TRBV6-4	-	TRBJ2-6	few	TGTGCCAGCGGACCGGACGGCTCTGGGGCCAACGTCCTGACTTTC	CASGPDGSGANVLTF
TRBV28	TRBD1	TRBJ1-6	-	TGTGCCAGCAGTATACGACAGGGGAATTCACCCCTCCACTTT	CASSIRQGNSPLHF
TRBV11-2	-	TRBJ1-3	few	TGTGCCAGCAGCCCCTACGGTACTGGAAACACCATATATTTT	CASSPYGTGNTIYF
TRBV6-5	-	TRBJ1-1	-	TGTGCCAGCAAATCGGACAGACTTAACACTGAAGCTTTCTTT	CASKSDRLNTEAFF
TRBV5-1	-	TRBJ1-6	-	TGCGCCAGCAGCTTGTGGGGGGCACCTAATTCACCCCTCCACTTT	CASSLWGAPNSPLHF
TRBV25-1	TRBD1	TRBJ2-1	-	TGTGCCAGCAGTGATTGGACAGGGAATTACAATGAGCAGTTCTTC	CASSDWTGNYNEQFF
TRBV9	TRBD2	TRBJ2-3	-	TGTGCCAGCAGCGGGGTCGGCGGGGGGCCGGTAGATACGCAGTATTTT	CASSGVGGGPVDTQYF
TRBV28	-	TRBJ1-2	-	TGTGCCAGCAGCACCGCCTGGGGCTATGGCTACACCTTC	CASSTAWGYGYTF
TRBV19	-	TRBJ1-3	-	TGTGCCAGTAGTGGGACACTAACTGGAAACACCATATATTTT	CASSGTLTGNTIYF
TRBV5-4	-	TRBJ1-1	-	TGTGCCAGCAGCTTGGACCAGGGTCGCACTGAAGCTTTCTTT	CASSLDQGRTEAFF
TRBV24-1	-	TRBJ2-7	-	TGTGCCACCAGTGACCCCTCCGACGGCTACGAGCAGTACTTC	CATSDPSDGYEQYF
TRBV5-1	-	TRBJ1-1	-	TGCGCCAGCAGCTTGGCCCTGAACACTGAAGCTTTCTTT	CASSLALNTEAFF
TRBV28	-	TRBJ1-2	-	TGTGCCAGCACCTCTACGGGCGGCTACACCTTC	CASTSTGGYTF
TRBV7-2	-	TRBJ1-6	-	TGTGCCAGCAGCTCCGTGGGGGGAACAAATTCACCCCTCCACTTT	CASSSVGGTNSPLHF
TRBV2	-	TRBJ2-3	-	TGTGCCAGCACCGGGAGCACAGATACGCAGTATTTT	CASTGSTDTQYF
TRBV7-2	TRBD1	TRBJ2-5	-	TGTGCCAGCAGCTTATCTCAGACAGGGGGGGAAGAGACCCAGTACTTC	CASSLSQTGGEETQYF
TRBV5-1	TRBD1	TRBJ1-6	-	TGCGCCAGCAGCTTGGAGGGGGCGGGTTCACCCCTCCACTTT	CASSLEGAGSPLHF
TRBV27	TRBD2	TRBJ2-3	-	TGTGCCAGCAGTTTATCGGGCGGGAGGGCGGCAGATACGCAGTATTTT	CASSLSGGRAADTQYF
TRBV6-5	-	TRBJ2-7	-	TGTGCCAGCACCAAGGGGTACGAGCAGTACTTC	CASTKGYEQYF
TRBV6-5	-	TRBJ1-1	-	TGTGCCAGCAGCACCCCTGTGAACACTGAAGCTTTCTTT	CASSTPVNTEAFF
TRBV5-1	-	TRBJ2-7	-	TGCGCCAGCAGCTTTGGAGACAGGTCCTACGAGCAGTACTTC	CASSFGDRSYEQYF
TRBV2	-	TRBJ2-5	-	TGTGCCAGCAGTGCCGAGGGGGGCTGGGTCCGAGAGACCCAGTACTTC	CASSAEGGWVRETQYF
TRBV28	-	TRBJ1-3	-	TGTGCCAGCAGTTTACGGGCGTTAGGTTCTGGAAACACCATATATTTT	CASSLRALGSGNTIYF
TRBV30	-	TRBJ2-2	-	TGTGCCTGGAGTCCCATAACCGGGGAGCTGTTTTTT	CAWSPITGELFF
TRBV6-2/TRBV6-3	TRBD1	TRBJ1-5	once	TGTGCCAGCAGTTACCCATCACGCCGGGACAGGGGAACTCAGCCCCAGCATTTT	CASSYPSRRDRGTQPQHF
TRBV28	TRBD1	TRBJ1-1	-	TGTGCCAGCAGTTCGACAGGGCGTTTCACTGAAGCTTTCTTT	CASSSTGRFTEAFF
TRBV11-2	-	TRBJ1-4	once	TGTGCCAGCAGCCCGTCAACTAATGAAAAACTGTTTTTT	CASSPSTNEKLFF